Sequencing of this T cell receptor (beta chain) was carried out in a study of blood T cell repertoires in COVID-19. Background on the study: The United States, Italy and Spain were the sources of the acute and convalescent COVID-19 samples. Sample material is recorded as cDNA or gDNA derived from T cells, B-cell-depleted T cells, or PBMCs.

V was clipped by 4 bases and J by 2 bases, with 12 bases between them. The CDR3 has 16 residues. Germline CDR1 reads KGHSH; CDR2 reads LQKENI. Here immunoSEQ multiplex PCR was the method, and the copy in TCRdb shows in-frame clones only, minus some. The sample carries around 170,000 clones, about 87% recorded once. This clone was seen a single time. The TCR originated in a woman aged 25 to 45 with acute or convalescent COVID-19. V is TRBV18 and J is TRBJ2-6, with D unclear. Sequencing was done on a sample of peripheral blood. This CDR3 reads CASSQTLSAGANVLTF. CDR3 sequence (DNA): TGTGCCAGCTCACAAACCCTGTCGGCTGGGGCCAACGTCCTGACTTTC.